The 9 T cell receptor beta chains below all came from one sample that was sequenced in a study of early T cells in non-severe SARS-CoV-2 infection. One entry per CDR3 protein, called by TCRdb with MiXCR from the 5' RACE reads. The table records 45,000 to 60,000 distinct CDR3 sequences, about 10% of them present only once. The sample comprised whole blood. The source is an adult who was a healthcare worker with PCR-confirmed SARS-CoV-2 infection or an uninfected control (not recorded which).

This clonotype occurred a few times. This rearrangement joins TRBV4-3 to TRBJ2-3; no clear D. The CDR3 has 15 amino acids. Germline V gives CDR1 LGHNA, CDR2 YSLEER. Trimming cost V 1 base and J 0 bases, with 8 bases left between them. This CDR3 reads CASSQGTTSTDTQYF. The CDR3 bases are TGCGCCAGCAGCCAAGGTACAACTAGCACAGATACGCAGTATTTT.

This clonotype was detected ten times or more. The chain links TRBV2 to TRBJ1-5, with D hard to call. This CDR3 region has 12 residues. The V and J ends lost 6 bases and 3 bases respectively, with 6 bases between them. Germline CDR1 SNHLY, CDR2 FYNNEI. The CDR3 DNA reads TGTGCCAGCAGGACATCCAATCAGCCCCAGCATTTT. It is translated as CASRTSNQPQHF.

This clonotype came up a few times. The CDR3 is CASSPRGLAGGNTGELFF. Written as DNA, the CDR3 is TGTGCCAGCAGCCCACGGGGACTAGCGGGTGGTAACACCGGGGAGCTGTTTTTT. The rearrangement uses TRBV6-5 and TRBJ2-2; TRBD2 matches at 12 bases. The V segment lost 6 bases and the J segment 2 bases; nucleotides outside the gene matches: 10. Germline V gene data show CDR1 as MNHEY and CDR2 as SVGAGI. The CDR3 runs to 18 residues.

At least ten counts were recorded for this clonotype. The chain links TRBV11-2 to TRBJ2-5; perhaps TRBD2 as D (5 bases). The CDR3 has 14 residues. Deletions cut 2 bases from V and 5 bases from J, with 12 bases between. Germline lookup yields CDR1 SGHAT and CDR2 FQNNGV. CDR3: CASSLRGLLETQYF. DNA of the CDR3: TGTGCCAGCAGCTTACGCGGGTTGTTGGAGACCCAGTACTTC.

This clonotype was detected a few times. This sequence joins TRBV13 and TRBJ2-1; no firm D call. CDR3 length: 13 residues. Germline V lookup: CDR1 PRHDT, CDR2 FYEKMQ (reference sequence). Trimming cost V 5 bases and J 0 bases, with 5 bases left between them. CDR3 sequence reads: CASSASSYNEQFF. For the CDR3, the DNA is TGTGCCAGCAGCGCGAGCTCCTACAATGAGCAGTTCTTC.

This clonotype showed up just a few times. The chain couples TRBV12-3 or TRBV12-4 to TRBJ2-7, with TRBD1 as a possible D gene (6 bases). Trimming pared 3 bases from V and 2 bases from J, leaving 11 bases between. The CDR3 totals 14 residues. The CDR3 sequence: CASSFQGTTYEQYF. Here the CDR3 DNA reads TGTGCCAGCAGTTTCCAAGGGACAACCTACGAGCAGTACTTC.

This chain links TRBV25-1 with TRBJ2-7; D unclear. V gave up 6 bases and J gave up 7 bases, with 7 bases separating them. This CDR3 has 10 amino acids. Germline V lookup: CDR1 MGHDK, CDR2 SYGVNS. The CDR3, as DNA: TGTGCCAGCAGGGGTCCGGAGCAGTACTTC. This codes for CASRGPEQYF.

At least ten counts were recorded for this clonotype. The rearrangement joins TRBV20-1 to TRBJ1-5; no reliable D call. CDR1 is DFQATT and CDR2 is SNEGSKA in the germline V gene (reference sequence). V lost 3 bases and J lost 0, with 6 bases in between. The CDR3 loop spans 13 amino acids. CDR3 nucleotides: TGCAGTGCTAGTATAGGTAGCAATCAGCCCCAGCATTTT. Its translation is CSASIGSNQPQHF.

This chain links TRBV12-3 or TRBV12-4 with TRBJ2-1; TRBD1 or TRBD2 may be the D gene (6 bases each). The CDR3 has 17 residues. Trimming shortened V by 5 bases and J by 2 bases, and 19 bases separated the two germline ends. The CDR3 DNA reads as TGTGCCAGCAGTCAGAGTCGACTAGGGGGGACCTACAATGAGCAGTTCTTC. It translates to CASSQSRLGGTYNEQFF.